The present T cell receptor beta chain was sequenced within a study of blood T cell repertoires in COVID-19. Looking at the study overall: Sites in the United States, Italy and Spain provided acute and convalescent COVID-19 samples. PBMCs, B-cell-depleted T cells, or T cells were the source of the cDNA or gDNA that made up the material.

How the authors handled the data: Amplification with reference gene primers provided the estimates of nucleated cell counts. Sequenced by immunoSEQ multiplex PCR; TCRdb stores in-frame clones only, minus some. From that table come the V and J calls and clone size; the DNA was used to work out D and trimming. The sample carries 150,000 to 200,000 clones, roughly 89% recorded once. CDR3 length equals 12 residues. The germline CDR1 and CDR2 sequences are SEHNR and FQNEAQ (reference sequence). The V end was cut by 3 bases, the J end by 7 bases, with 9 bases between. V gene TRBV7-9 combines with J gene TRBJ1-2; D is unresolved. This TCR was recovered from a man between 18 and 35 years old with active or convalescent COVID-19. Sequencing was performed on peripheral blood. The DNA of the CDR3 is TGTGCCAGCAGCTTCTGGGGAGGTGGCTACACCTTC. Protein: CASSFWGGGYTF.